This TCR beta chain is drawn from a study of CD8 T cells in ankylosing spondylitis. Overall study results and limits: What appeared characteristic of ankylosing spondylitis blood was a TCR beta motif of eight or nine highly homologous variants. Disease-linked clones were CD8+ and relatively rare in peripheral blood.

By quantitative 5'-RACE with molecular barcodes, the TCR beta libraries were made. TCRdb itself ran the 5' RACE reads through MiXCR, one entry per CDR3 protein. Of approximately 400,000 distinct CDR3 sequences in the sample, more than 25% are singletons; the top ten hold over 0.8%. This clonotype turned up a few times. No antigen is known for it. The CDR3 contains 13 residues. V was pared by 1 base and J by 5 bases, with 8 bases between. The chain recombines TRBV12-3 or TRBV12-4 with TRBJ2-5; the D gene is possibly TRBD2 (5 bases). The clonotype comes from a male donor with ankylosing spondylitis. The source material was blood, either unsorted or a sorted T cell fraction (not recorded which). The CDR3 sequence: CASSLGGAETQYF. CDR3 DNA: TGTGCCAGCAGTTTAGGGGGAGCGGAGACCCAGTACTTC.